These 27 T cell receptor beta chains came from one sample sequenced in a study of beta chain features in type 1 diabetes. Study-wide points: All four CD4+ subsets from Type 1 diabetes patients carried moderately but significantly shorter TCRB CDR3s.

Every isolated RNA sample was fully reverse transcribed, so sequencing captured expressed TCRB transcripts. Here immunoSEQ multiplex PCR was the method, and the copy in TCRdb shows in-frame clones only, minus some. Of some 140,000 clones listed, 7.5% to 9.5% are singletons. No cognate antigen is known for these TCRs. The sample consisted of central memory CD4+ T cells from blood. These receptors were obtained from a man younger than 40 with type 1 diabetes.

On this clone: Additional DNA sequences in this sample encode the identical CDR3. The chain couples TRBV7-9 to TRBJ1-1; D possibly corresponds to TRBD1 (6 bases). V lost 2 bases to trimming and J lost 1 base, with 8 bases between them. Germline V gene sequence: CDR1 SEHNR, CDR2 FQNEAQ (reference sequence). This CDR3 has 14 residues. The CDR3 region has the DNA TGTGCCAGCAGCTTAACGACAGGGAACACTGAAGCTTTCTTT. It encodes CASSLTTGNTEAFF.

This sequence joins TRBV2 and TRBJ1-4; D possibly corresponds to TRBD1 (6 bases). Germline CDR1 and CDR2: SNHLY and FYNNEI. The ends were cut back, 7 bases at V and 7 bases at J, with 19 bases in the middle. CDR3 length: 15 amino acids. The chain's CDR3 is CASIPGRGASEKLFF. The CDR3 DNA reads TGTGCCAGCATCCCTGGGAGGGGGGCGAGTGAAAAACTGTTTTTT. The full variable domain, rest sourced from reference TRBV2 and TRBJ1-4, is EPEVTQTPSHQVTQMGQEVILRCVPISNHLYFYWYRQILGQKVEFLVSFYNNEISEKSEIFDDQFSVERPDGSNFTLKIRSTKLEDSAMYFCASIPGRGASEKLFFGSGTQLSVL.

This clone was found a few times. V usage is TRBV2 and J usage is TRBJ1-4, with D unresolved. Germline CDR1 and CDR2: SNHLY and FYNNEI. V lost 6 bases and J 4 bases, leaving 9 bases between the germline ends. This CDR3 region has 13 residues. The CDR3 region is CASSRESNEKLFF. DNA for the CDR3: TGTGCCAGCAGCCGGGAGAGTAATGAAAAACTGTTTTTT.

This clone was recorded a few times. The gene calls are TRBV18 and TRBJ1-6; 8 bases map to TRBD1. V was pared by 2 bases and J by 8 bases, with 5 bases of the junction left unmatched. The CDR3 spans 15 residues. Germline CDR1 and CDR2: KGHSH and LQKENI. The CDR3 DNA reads TGTGCCAGCTCACCATCAGGGGGCGATGATTCACCCCTCCACTTT. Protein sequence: CASSPSGGDDSPLHF.

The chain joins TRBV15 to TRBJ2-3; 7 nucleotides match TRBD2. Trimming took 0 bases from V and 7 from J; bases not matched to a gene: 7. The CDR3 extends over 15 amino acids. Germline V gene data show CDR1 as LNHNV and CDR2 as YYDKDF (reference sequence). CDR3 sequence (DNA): TGTGCCACCAGCAGAGATCATCTGGGGGGGAATACGCAGTATTTT. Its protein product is CATSRDHLGGNTQYF.

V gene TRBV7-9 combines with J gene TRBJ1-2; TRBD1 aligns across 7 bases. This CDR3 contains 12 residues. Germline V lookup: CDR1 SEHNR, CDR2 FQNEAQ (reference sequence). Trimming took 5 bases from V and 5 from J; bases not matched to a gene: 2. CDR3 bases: TGTGCCAGCAGCATACAGGGGTATGGCTACACCTTC. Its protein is CASSIQGYGYTF.

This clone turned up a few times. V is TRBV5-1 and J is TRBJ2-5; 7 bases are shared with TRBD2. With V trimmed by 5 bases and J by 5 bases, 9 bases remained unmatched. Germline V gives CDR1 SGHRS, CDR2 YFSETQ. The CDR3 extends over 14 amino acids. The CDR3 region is CASRMGLAGETQYF. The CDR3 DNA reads TGCGCCAGCAGGATGGGGTTAGCGGGCGAGACCCAGTACTTC.

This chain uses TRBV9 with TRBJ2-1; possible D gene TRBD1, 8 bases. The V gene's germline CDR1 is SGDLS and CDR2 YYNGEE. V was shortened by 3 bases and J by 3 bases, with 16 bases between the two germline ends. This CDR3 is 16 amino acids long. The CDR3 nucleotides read TGTGCCAGCAGCGACAGGGGGAGGGAAAGCTACAATGAGCAGTTCTTC. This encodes CASSDRGRESYNEQFF.

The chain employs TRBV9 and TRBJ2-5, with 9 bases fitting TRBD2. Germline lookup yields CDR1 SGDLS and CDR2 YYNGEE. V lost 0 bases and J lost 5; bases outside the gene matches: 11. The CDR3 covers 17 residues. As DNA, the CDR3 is TGTGCCAGCAGCGTAGCAGGGTCGCGGACTAGCGATGAGACCCAGTACTTC. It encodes CASSVAGSRTSDETQYF. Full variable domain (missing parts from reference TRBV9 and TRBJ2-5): DSGVTQTPKHLITATGQRVTLRCSPRSGDLSVYWYQQSLDQGLQFLIQYYNGEERAKGNILERFSAQQFPDLHSELNLSSLELGDSALYFCASSVAGSRTSDETQYFGPGTRLLVL.

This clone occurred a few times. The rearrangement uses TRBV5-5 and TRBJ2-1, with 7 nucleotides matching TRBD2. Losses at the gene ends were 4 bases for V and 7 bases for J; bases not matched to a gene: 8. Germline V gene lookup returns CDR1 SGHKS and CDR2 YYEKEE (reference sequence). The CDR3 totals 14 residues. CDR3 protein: CASSPRGGRNEQFF. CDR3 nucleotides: TGTGCCAGCAGCCCTAGGGGAGGGCGGAATGAGCAGTTCTTC.

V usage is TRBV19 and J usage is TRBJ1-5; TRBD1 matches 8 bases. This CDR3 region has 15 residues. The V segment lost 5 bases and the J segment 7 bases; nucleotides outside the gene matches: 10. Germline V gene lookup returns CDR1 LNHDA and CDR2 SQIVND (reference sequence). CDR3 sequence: CASSLRTGFPQPQHF. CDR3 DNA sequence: TGTGCCAGTAGTCTCCGGACAGGGTTTCCCCAGCCCCAGCATTTT.

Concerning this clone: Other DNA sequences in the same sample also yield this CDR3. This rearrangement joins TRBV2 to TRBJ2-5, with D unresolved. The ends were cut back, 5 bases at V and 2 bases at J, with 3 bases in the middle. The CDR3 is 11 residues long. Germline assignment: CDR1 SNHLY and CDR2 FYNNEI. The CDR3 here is CASSLQETQYF. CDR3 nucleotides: TGTGCCAGCAGTCTACAAGAGACCCAGTACTTC.

As DNA, the CDR3 is TGTGCCAGCAGTTACCCGGGGGCCGGGACTAGTAAGTTCTTC. Its translation: CASSYPGAGTSKFF. The chain has TRBV6-5 and TRBJ2-1; 8 positions match TRBD2. The ends lost 2 bases at V and 14 bases at J; junction bases unmatched: 11. This CDR3 comprises 14 residues. Germline V lookup: CDR1 MNHEY, CDR2 SVGAGI.

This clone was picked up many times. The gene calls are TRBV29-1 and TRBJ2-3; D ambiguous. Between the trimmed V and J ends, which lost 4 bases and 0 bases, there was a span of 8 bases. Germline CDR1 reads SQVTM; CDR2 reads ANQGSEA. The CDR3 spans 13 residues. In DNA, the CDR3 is TGCAGCGTTGTGGTAGCTAGCACAGATACGCAGTATTTT. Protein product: CSVVVASTDTQYF.

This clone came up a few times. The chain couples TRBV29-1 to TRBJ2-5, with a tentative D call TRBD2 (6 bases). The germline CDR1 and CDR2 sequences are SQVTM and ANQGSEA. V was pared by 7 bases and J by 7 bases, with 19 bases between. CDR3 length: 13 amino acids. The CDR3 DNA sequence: TGCAGCGCCAAGGAGGGAAGTCTAGGGACCCAGTACTTC. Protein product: CSAKEGSLGTQYF.

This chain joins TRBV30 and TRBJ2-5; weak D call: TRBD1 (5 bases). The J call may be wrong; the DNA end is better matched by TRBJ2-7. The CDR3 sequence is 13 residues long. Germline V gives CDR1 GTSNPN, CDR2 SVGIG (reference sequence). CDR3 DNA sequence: TGTGCCTGGACCCCAGGGTCGGGCTACGAGCAGTACTTC. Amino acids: CAWTPGSGYEQYF.

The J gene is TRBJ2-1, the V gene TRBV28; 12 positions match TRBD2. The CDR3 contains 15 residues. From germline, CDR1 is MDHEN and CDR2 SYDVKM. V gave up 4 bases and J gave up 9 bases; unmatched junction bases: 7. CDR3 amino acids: CASSSSGGAWGEQFF. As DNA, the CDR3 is TGTGCCAGCAGTTCTAGCGGGGGGGCCTGGGGTGAGCAGTTCTTC.

The CDR3 DNA sequence: TGTGCCAGCGGGAGGTTCGGGAGCACTGAAGCTTTCTTT. Translated: CASGRFGSTEAFF. The chain carries TRBV6-5 and TRBJ1-1; D is unclear. This CDR3 has 13 residues. Germline CDR1 is MNHEY and CDR2 is SVGAGI. V lost 8 bases, J lost 4 bases, and 14 bases lay in between.

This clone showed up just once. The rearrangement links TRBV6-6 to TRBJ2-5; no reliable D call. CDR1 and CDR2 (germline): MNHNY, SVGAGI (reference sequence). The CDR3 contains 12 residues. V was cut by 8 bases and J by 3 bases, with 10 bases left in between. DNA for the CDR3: TGTGCCAGCCAGCGTTGGGAAGAGACCCAGTACTTC. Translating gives CASQRWEETQYF.

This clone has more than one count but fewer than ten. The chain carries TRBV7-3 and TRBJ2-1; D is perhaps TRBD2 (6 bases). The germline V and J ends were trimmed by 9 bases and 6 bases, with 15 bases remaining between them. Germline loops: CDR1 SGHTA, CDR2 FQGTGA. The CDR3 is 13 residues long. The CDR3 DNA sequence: TGTGCCAGTTCGCGCGGGGATACCAATGAGCAGTTCTTC. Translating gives CASSRGDTNEQFF.

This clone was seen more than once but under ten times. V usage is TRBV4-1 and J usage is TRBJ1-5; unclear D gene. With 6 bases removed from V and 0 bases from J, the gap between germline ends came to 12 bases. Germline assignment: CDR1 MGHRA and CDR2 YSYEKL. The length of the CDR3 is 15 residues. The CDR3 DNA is TGCGCCAGCAGATCATATCCAGATAGCAATCAGCCCCAGCATTTT. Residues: CASRSYPDSNQPQHF.

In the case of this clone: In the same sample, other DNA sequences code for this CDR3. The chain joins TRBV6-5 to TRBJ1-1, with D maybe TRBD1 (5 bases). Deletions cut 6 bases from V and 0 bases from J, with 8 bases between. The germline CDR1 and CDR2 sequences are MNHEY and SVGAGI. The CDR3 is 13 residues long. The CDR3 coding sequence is TGTGCCAGCAGAAGGACAATGAACACTGAAGCTTTCTTT. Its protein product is CASRRTMNTEAFF.

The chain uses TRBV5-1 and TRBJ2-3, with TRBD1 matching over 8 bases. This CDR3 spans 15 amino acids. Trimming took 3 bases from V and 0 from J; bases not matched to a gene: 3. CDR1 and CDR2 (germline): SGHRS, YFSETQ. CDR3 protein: CASSWTGTSTDTQYF. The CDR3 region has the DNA TGCGCCAGCAGCTGGACAGGGACTAGCACAGATACGCAGTATTTT. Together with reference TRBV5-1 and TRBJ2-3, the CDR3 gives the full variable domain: KAGVTQTPRYLIKTRGQQVTLSCSPISGHRSVSWYQQTPGQGLQFLFEYFSETQRNKGNFPGRFSGRQFSNSRSEMNVSTLELGDSALYLCASSWTGTSTDTQYFGPGTRLTVL.

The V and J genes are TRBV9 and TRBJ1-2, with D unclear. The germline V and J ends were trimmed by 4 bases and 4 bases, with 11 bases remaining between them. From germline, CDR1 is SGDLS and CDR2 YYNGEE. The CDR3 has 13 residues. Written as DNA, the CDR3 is TGTGCCAGCAGCCTCGTAGGAGGCTATGGCTACACCTTC. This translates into CASSLVGGYGYTF.

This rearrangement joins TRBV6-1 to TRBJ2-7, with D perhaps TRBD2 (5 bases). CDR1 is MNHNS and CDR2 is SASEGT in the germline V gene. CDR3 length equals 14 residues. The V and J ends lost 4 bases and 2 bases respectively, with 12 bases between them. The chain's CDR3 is CASSALHGTYEQYF. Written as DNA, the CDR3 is TGTGCCAGCAGTGCCTTACACGGGACCTACGAGCAGTACTTC.

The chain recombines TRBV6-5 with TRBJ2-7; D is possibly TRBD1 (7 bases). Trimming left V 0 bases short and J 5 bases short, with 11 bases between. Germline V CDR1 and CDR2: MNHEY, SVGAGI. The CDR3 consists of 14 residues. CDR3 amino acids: CASSYSTGRHEQYF. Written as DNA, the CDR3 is TGTGCCAGCAGTTACTCGACAGGGAGGCACGAGCAGTACTTC.

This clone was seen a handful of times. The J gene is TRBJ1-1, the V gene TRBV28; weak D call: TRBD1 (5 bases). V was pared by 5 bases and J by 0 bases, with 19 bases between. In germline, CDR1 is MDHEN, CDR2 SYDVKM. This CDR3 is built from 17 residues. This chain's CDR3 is CASSSSDTGFMNTEAFF. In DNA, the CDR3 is TGTGCCAGCAGTAGTTCAGACACAGGATTCATGAACACTGAAGCTTTCTTT.